This T cell receptor (beta chain) emerged from a study of low-dose radiotherapy and immunotherapy resistance in tumors. Study as a whole: Cohort 2 patients were irradiated with 1 Gy every two weeks, reaching 13 Gy over 26 weeks.

TRAV- and TRBV-specific primers were used for first-strand cDNA, which covered alpha and beta chains. Amplification of TCRs used a constant-region primer and V-primer adapter for approximately 19 PCR cycles. In TCRdb, the reads were re-called with MiXCR into one record per CDR3 protein. The sample consists of 30,000 to 50,000 distinct CDR3 sequences, 30% to 35% of them appearing once. This clonotype was observed many times. As to time point: before trial treatment. The treatment that donors received included nivolumab, ipilimumab, aspirin, low-dose cyclophosphamide and low-dose radiotherapy. The CDR3 is 14 amino acids. V trimming: 8 bases; J trimming: 1 base; junction bases outside the gene matches: 6.

The sequence came from a male donor with gallbladder cancer. This sequence joins TRBV5-3 and TRBJ2-7; 10 positions agree with TRBD1. TRBV5-3 is assigned to the ORF class and has an uncertain function. The sequencing here drew on PBMCs, taken before treatment. The CDR3 sequence: CASNRDRGSYEQYF. The CDR3 DNA reads as TGTGCCAGCAACCGGGACAGGGGATCCTACGAGCAGTACTTC.